This is a list of T cell receptor beta chains from one sample in a study of blood T cell repertoires in COVID-19. TCRdb keeps only in-frame clones here, not all; method: immunoSEQ multiplex PCR. The table has over 60,000 clones, 90% seen once; the top ten hold 1.3%. The material sequenced was peripheral blood. All receptors come from a man between 60 and 75 years old with acute or convalescent COVID-19. Each CDR3 is given with its conserved first and last residue. The D gene is left open where the match is weak. The listing skips clone size in some rows; elsewhere it reads once, few, many or a size class.

. | . | TRBJ1-4 | TRBV7-9 | TGTGCCAGCAGCCCCCCGGGGAGGGGGAATGAAAAACTGTTTTTT | CASSPPGRGNEKLFF
TRBD1 | once | TRBJ2-6 | TRBV10-1 | TGCGCCAGCAGTTACTGGACAGGGCACTCTGGGGCCAACGTCCTGACTTTC | CASSYWTGHSGANVLTF
. | . | TRBJ1-2 | TRBV7-9 | TGTGCCAGCGCCGGAGTCTATGGCTACACCTTC | CASAGVYGYTF
. | . | TRBJ2-1 | TRBV27 | TGTGCCAGCATGGAGGAGGGGCCCCCCTACAATGAGCAGTTCTTC | CASMEEGPPYNEQFF
TRBD1 | . | TRBJ1-6 | TRBV27 | TGTGCCAGCAGTTTGAGTAAGGGGGCGCGAAATTCACCCCTCCACTTT | CASSLSKGARNSPLHF
. | . | TRBJ1-2 | TRBV9 | TGTGCCAGCAGCGAGATGGGCCCTAACTATGGCTACACCTTC | CASSEMGPNYGYTF
. | . | TRBJ2-1 | TRBV5-1 | TGCGCCAGCAGCTTGGTAGGGGGAAACTCCTACAATGAGCAGTTCTTC | CASSLVGGNSYNEQFF
TRBD2 | . | TRBJ2-1 | TRBV11-2 | TGTGCCAGCAGCTTAGCCCCACTAGCGGCCAAATCCTACAATGAGCAGTTCTTC | CASSLAPLAAKSYNEQFF
. | . | TRBJ1-2 | TRBV12-5 | TGTGCTAGTGGCCACGGAGATGGCTACACCTTC | CASGHGDGYTF
. | . | TRBJ1-2 | TRBV7-2 | TGTGCCAGCAGCCCCCTTTCGAGCTATGGCTACACCTTC | CASSPLSSYGYTF
. | . | TRBJ1-3 | TRBV2 | TGTGCCAGCAGTCCTACGGGCTCTGGAAACACCATATATTTT | CASSPTGSGNTIYF
TRBD2 | . | TRBJ2-4 | TRBV5-1 | TGCGCCAGCAGCTTGGTAGCGGGGCTAGCCAAAAACATTCAGTACTTC | CASSLVAGLAKNIQYF
. | . | TRBJ1-1 | TRBV5-1 | TGCGCCAGCAGCTTGGATACAGCCCCTGAAGCTTTCTTT | CASSLDTAPEAFF
. | . | TRBJ1-1 | TRBV30 | TGTGCCTGGAGTGTCAGGGGTGAAGCTTTCTTT | CAWSVRGEAFF
. | once | TRBJ2-7 | TRBV7-2 | TGTGCCAGCAGCCAGGCTTTTTCGAGCTCCTACGAGCAGTACTTC | CASSQAFSSSYEQYF
. | . | TRBJ1-2 | TRBV6-5 | TGTGCCAGCAGCAAGACTGATATTCCCTATGGCTACACCTTC | CASSKTDIPYGYTF
. | . | TRBJ2-1 | TRBV3-1/TRBV3-2 | TGTGCCAGCATCTCTGGGGGGGAGCAGTTCTTC | CASISGGEQFF
TRBD1 | . | TRBJ2-2 | TRBV5-1 | TGCGCCAGCAGCGCTATCCCCGGACAGGGGAGGACCGGGGAGCTGTTTTTT | CASSAIPGQGRTGELFF
. | once | TRBJ1-1 | TRBV5-1 | TGCGCCAGCAGCCCTAATGTGAACACTGAAGCTTTCTTT | CASSPNVNTEAFF
. | . | TRBJ1-1 | TRBV7-9 | TGTGCCAGCAGCTTCGGGACTCAAACTGAAGCTTTCTTT | CASSFGTQTEAFF
TRBD1 | . | TRBJ2-6 | TRBV7-2 | TGTGCCAGCAGCCCGAGGGACAGGCCCACGCTAGGCGCCAACGTCCTGACTTTC | CASSPRDRPTLGANVLTF
. | . | TRBJ2-7 | TRBV29-1 | TGCAGCGTTGATTCAGCGGGTCTTAGGGAGCAGTACTTC | CSVDSAGLREQYF
TRBD1 | once | TRBJ1-1 | TRBV6-6 | TGTGCCAGCAGACTACAGGGGGCCAACACTGAAGCTTTCTTT | CASRLQGANTEAFF
. | . | TRBJ2-7 | TRBV6-5 | TGTGCCAGCCATCACAGGGATCGCGAGCAGTACTTC | CASHHRDREQYF
TRBD1 | . | TRBJ2-2 | TRBV4-1 | TGCGCCAGCAGCTATCCCAGGGGGCGGGACACCGGGGAGCTGTTTTTT | CASSYPRGRDTGELFF
. | . | TRBJ1-2 | TRBV3-1/TRBV3-2 | TGTGCCAGCAGCCATGGCACACCCTATGGCTACACCTTC | CASSHGTPYGYTF
. | . | TRBJ1-1 | TRBV11-2 | TGTGCCAGCAGCTTAGATTCCACAGCGAACACTGAAGCTTTCTTT | CASSLDSTANTEAFF
. | . | TRBJ1-6 | TRBV2 | TGTGCCAGCACGGATCTGGGCCGCGACAATTCACCCCTCCACTTT | CASTDLGRDNSPLHF
TRBD1 | . | TRBJ1-6 | TRBV11-2 | TGTGCCAGCAGGAGGGGGCCTAGTAATTCACCCCTCCACTTT | CASRRGPSNSPLHF
. | . | TRBJ2-3 | TRBV9 | TGTGCCAGCAGCGCCTTGAGGGTTTCAGCAGATACGCAGTATTTT | CASSALRVSADTQYF
TRBD1 | . | TRBJ2-1 | TRBV6-5 | TGTGCCAGCAGTCCGGGACAGGGAACCCATGAGCAGTTCTTC | CASSPGQGTHEQFF
. | . | TRBJ1-2 | TRBV5-1 | TGCGCCAGCAGCTACGACAGAGCGTATGGCTACACCTTC | CASSYDRAYGYTF
TRBD1 | . | TRBJ1-6 | TRBV5-1 | TGCGCCAGCAGCTTGTTAGGACAGGGGGATAATTCACCCCTCCACTTT | CASSLLGQGDNSPLHF
. | . | TRBJ1-6 | TRBV19 | TGTGCCAGTAGTATTCCTGATTCACCCCTCCACTTT | CASSIPDSPLHF
. | few | TRBJ1-5 | TRBV27 | TGTGCCAGCAGTACAAACCTCCGGACTGGGCAGCCCCAGCATTTT | CASSTNLRTGQPQHF
TRBD1 | once | TRBJ1-5 | TRBV2 | TGTGCCAGCAGTCCTACAGGGGATCTACAGCCCCAGCATTTT | CASSPTGDLQPQHF
TRBD1 | . | TRBJ1-5 | TRBV5-1 | TGCGCCAGCAGCTTGCAGGGGGCGAGCAATCAGCCCCAGCATTTT | CASSLQGASNQPQHF
TRBD1 | . | TRBJ1-1 | TRBV13 | TGTGCCAGCAGCTCCCTGACAGGGGAGGACACTGAAGCTTTCTTT | CASSSLTGEDTEAFF
. | . | TRBJ2-7 | TRBV10-3 | TGTGCCACCAGGGGGGGGAGTACCTACGAGCAGTACTTC | CATRGGSTYEQYF
TRBD2 | . | TRBJ2-5 | TRBV9 | TGTGCCAGCAGCGTAGCTGAGCTGGGACTAGGAGGAGGGACCCAGTACTTC | CASSVAELGLGGGTQYF
TRBD1 | . | TRBJ2-4 | TRBV25-1 | TGTGCCAGCAGTGAAGGGACAGGGCGGCACATTCAGTACTTC | CASSEGTGRHIQYF
. | . | TRBJ1-1 | TRBV12-2 | TGTGCAAGTCGCCCCGTCCGGAAGGGGAGGTTATATATTTTCTTT | CASRPVRKGRLYIFF
. | . | TRBJ1-1 | TRBV15 | TGTGCCACCAGCAGAGTCATAGGGGGAACTGAAGCTTTCTTT | CATSRVIGGTEAFF
TRBD2 | . | TRBJ2-1 | TRBV10-3 | TGTGCCATCAGTACGCTAGCGGGGGAGCAGTTCTTC | CAISTLAGEQFF
. | . | TRBJ1-3 | TRBV19 | TGTGCCAGTACCTTACCTCCAGGGAGGAAGAACACCATATATTTT | CASTLPPGRKNTIYF
. | few | TRBJ1-6 | TRBV7-2 | TGTGCCAGCAAAATACAGGGTTCCTATAATTCACCCCTCCACTTT | CASKIQGSYNSPLHF
TRBD1 | . | TRBJ1-2 | TRBV5-6 | TGTGCCAGCAGCTTTCTAGGGGACAGGTCTTCTAATGGCTACACCTTC | CASSFLGDRSSNGYTF
. | once | TRBJ1-1 | TRBV18 | TGTGCCAGCTCACCAGATGGGGCGTCTATCACTGAAGCTTTCTTT | CASSPDGASITEAFF
. | . | TRBJ1-1 | TRBV3-1/TRBV3-2 | TGTGCCAGCACCAGGGTGGGTACTGAAGCTTTCTTT | CASTRVGTEAFF
. | . | TRBJ1-2 | TRBV27 | TGTGCCAGCAGTTTAGGGGGGGCGGGTGGCTACACCTTC | CASSLGGAGGYTF
TRBD1 | . | TRBJ1-2 | TRBV2 | TGTGCCAGCAGTGGGACAGGGGACGGCTATGGCTACACCTTC | CASSGTGDGYGYTF